This T cell receptor (beta chain) was recorded in a study of T cell repertoires in ileal Crohn's disease. Study in general: All patients had surgery for stricturing (approximately 60%) or penetrating (around 39%) disease.

Concerning this clone: Its antigen remains unidentified.

The CDR3 has 14 amino acids. Germline-derived CDR1 and CDR2 are SGHNT and YYREEE (reference sequence). V lost 4 bases, J lost 3 bases, and 13 bases lay in between. Data came from immunoSEQ multiplex PCR; TCRdb stores just in-frame clones and leaves some out. This sample has around 7,400 clones, with around 83% found just once. Overall study findings and caveats: Compared with CD4 T cells, sorted CD8 cells carried more expanded clones. Endoscopic recurrence occurred in every patient whose clonality exceeded 26.8%.

Patients were adults with ileal or ileocolonic Crohn's disease needing resection. Sequencing was done on a sample of ileal tissue. This sequence was found in an adult with Crohn's disease. The J gene is TRBJ2-5, the V gene TRBV5-4; D possibly corresponds to TRBD2 (5 bases). CDR3 DNA: TGTGCCAGCAGCCTTAATTCGGGGAAAGAGACCCAGTACTTC. Its translation: CASSLNSGKETQYF.